This T cell receptor (beta chain) was identified in a study of CD8+ T cells in alopecia areata. Study findings and constraints: Scalp sample data also include resident alphabeta T cells from normal skin. With patients, TCR sharing proved less clear than in mice, a difference possibly related to HLA. Lesional tissue from the scalp (especially in alopecia totalis/universalis) showed higher clonality than normal scalp.

PBMCs provided sorted CD4+ and CD8+ T cells. cDNA serving as the sequencing template came from extracted, reverse transcribed RNA. Profiling relied on immunoSEQ multiplex PCR, and the TCRdb table lists in-frame clones only, not all of them. The sample has around 150,000 clones; around two thirds are singletons. As for this clone: Its antigen is not known.

The CDR3 spans 13 residues. Germline loops: CDR1 MGHRA, CDR2 YSYEKL. Deletions cut 1 base from V and 8 bases from J, with 11 bases between. This chain joins TRBV4-1 and TRBJ1-1; D not certain. The specimen was CD8+ T cells sorted from blood. This clonotype was obtained from a human donor in good health. CDR3 bases: TGCGCCAGCAGCCAAGTTATACGGCGAGAAGCTTTCTTT. This sequence encodes CASSQVIRREAFF.